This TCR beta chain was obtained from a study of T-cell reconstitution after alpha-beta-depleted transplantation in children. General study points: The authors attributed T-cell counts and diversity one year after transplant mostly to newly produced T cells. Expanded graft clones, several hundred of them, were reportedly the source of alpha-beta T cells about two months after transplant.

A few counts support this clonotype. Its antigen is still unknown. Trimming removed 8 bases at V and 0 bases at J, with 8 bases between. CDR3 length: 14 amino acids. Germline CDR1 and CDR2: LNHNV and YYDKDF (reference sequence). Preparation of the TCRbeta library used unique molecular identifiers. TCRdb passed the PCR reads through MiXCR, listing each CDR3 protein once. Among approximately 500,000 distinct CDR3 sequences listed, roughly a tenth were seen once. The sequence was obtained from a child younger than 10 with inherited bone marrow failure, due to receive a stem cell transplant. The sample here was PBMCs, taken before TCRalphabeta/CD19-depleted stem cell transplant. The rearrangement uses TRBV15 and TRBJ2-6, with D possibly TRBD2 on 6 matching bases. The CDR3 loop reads CATLEGSGANVLTF. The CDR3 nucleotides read TGTGCCACCCTGGAGGGCTCTGGGGCCAACGTCCTGACTTTC.